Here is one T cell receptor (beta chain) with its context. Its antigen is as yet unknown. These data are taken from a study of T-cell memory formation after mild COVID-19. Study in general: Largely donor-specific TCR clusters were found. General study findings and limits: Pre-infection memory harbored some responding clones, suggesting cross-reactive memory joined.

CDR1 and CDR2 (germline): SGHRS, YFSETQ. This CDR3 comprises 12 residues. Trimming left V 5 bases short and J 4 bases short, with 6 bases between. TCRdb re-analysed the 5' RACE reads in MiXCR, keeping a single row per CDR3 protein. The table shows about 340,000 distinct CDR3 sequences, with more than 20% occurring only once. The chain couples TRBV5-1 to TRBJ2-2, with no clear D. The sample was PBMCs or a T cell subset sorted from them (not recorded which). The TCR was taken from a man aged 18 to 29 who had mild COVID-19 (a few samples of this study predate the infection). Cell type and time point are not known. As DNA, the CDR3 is TGCGCCAGCAGAATGATCACCGGGGAGCTGTTTTTT. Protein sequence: CASRMITGELFF. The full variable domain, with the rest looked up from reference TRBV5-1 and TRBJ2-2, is KAGVTQTPRYLIKTRGQQVTLSCSPISGHRSVSWYQQTPGQGLQFLFEYFSETQRNKGNFPGRFSGRQFSNSRSEMNVSTLELGDSALYLCASRMITGELFFGEGSRLTVL.